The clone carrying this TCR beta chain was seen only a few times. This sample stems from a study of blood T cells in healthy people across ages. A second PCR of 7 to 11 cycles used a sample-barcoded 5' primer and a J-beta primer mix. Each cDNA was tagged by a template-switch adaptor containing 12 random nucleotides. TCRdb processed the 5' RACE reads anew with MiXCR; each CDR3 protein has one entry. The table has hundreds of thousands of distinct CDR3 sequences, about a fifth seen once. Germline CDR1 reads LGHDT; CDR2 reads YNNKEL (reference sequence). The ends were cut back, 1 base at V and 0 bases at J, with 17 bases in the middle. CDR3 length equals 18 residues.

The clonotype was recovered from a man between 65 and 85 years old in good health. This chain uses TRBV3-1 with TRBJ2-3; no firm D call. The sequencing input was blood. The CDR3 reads CASSQGGTHTPSTDTQYF. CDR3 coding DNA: TGTGCCAGCAGCCAAGGGGGAACTCACACCCCTAGCACAGATACGCAGTATTTT.